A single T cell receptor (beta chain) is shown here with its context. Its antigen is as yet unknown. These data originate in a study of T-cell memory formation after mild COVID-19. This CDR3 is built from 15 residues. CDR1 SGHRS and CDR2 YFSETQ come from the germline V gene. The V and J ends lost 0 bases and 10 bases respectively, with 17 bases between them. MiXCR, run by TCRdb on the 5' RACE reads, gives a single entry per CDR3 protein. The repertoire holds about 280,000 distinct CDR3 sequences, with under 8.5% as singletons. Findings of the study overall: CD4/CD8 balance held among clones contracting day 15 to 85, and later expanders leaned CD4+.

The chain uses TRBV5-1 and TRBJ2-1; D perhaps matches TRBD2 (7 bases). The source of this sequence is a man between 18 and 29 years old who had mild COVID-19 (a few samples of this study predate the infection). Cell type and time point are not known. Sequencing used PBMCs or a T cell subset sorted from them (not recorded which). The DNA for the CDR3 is TGCGCCAGCAGCTTGGATGGGGGGGCAGGCACAGAGCAGTTCTTC. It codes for CASSLDGGAGTEQFF. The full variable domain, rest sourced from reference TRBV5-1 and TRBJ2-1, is KAGVTQTPRYLIKTRGQQVTLSCSPISGHRSVSWYQQTPGQGLQFLFEYFSETQRNKGNFPGRFSGRQFSNSRSEMNVSTLELGDSALYLCASSLDGGAGTEQFFGPGTRLTVL.